Listed below are T cell receptor beta chains from one sample, sequenced in a study of blood T cell repertoires in COVID-19. Assay used: immunoSEQ multiplex PCR; TCRdb lists only in-frame clones, some missing. The sample gives 350,000 to 550,000 clones, 70% to 90% of which show up once; roughly 1.9% is in the top ten. Sequences were obtained from PBMCs or T cells enriched from blood (not recorded which). These receptor sequences come from a woman aged 18-35 years with acute COVID-19. The CDR3 runs from the conserved cysteine through the conserved F or W. The order of the fields is D gene, CDR3 length, clone size, V gene, J gene, CDR3 protein, CDR3 DNA. D genes are given only for firm matches. Not all rows give a size; the values are once, few, many and, for expanded clones, a class.

NA	13	NA	TRBV6-5	TRBJ2-7	CASSPRQGNEQYF	TGTGCCAGCAGCCCAAGGCAGGGGAACGAGCAGTACTTC
NA	12	NA	TRBV4-1	TRBJ2-1	CASSPGGNEQFF	TGCGCCAGCAGCCCTGGCGGCAATGAGCAGTTCTTC
NA	14	NA	TRBV19	TRBJ2-7	CASSMREGYDEQYF	TGTGCCAGTAGCATGAGGGAAGGCTACGACGAGCAGTACTTC
NA	15	NA	TRBV4-3	TRBJ1-2	CASSQDSGVGNGYTF	TGCGCCAGCAGCCAAGATTCGGGTGTTGGTAATGGCTACACCTTC
TRBD2	17	NA	TRBV4-3	TRBJ2-2	CASSQGLSGIEAGELFF	TGCGCCAGCAGCCAAGGGCTTAGCGGGATTGAGGCCGGGGAGCTGTTTTTT
NA	14	few	TRBV11-2	TRBJ1-2	CASSSGMNLYGYTF	TGTGCCAGCAGCTCCGGGATGAACCTCTATGGCTACACCTTC
NA	15	NA	TRBV7-2	TRBJ1-5	CASSSVSGSNQPQHF	TGTGCCAGCAGCTCCGTATCGGGTAGCAATCAGCCCCAGCATTTT
TRBD2	15	NA	TRBV28	TRBJ2-7	CASSRTSGSSYEQYF	TGTGCCAGCAGTCGGACTAGCGGGAGCAGCTACGAGCAGTACTTC
NA	13	few	TRBV6-5	TRBJ1-2	CASSYLRGLGYTF	TGTGCCAGCAGTTACTTACGCGGACTTGGCTACACCTTC
NA	14	NA	TRBV3-1/TRBV3-2	TRBJ1-3	CASSHSDRGNTIYF	TGTGCCAGCAGCCACTCGGACAGAGGAAACACCATATATTTT
NA	14	few	TRBV19	TRBJ2-7	CASSPRPGVYEQYF	TGTGCCAGTAGCCCCCGGCCGGGGGTTTACGAGCAGTACTTC
TRBD2	16	NA	TRBV2	TRBJ2-5	CASSGTSGRNAETQYF	TGTGCCAGCAGCGGGACAAGCGGGAGGAATGCTGAGACCCAGTACTTC
NA	15	once	TRBV29-1	TRBJ1-5	CSVLPKGNPNQPQHF	TGCAGCGTCCTCCCTAAGGGGAATCCGAATCAGCCCCAGCATTTT
NA	15	once	TRBV10-3	TRBJ1-4	CAISESRLDNEKLFF	TGTGCCATCAGTGAGTCGCGACTTGATAATGAAAAACTGTTTTTT
TRBD1	13	NA	TRBV28	TRBJ1-4	CASSTGEKEKLFF	TGTGCCAGCAGCACAGGGGAGAAGGAAAAACTGTTTTTT
NA	14	NA	TRBV5-1	TRBJ2-5	CASSPPGQKETQYF	TGCGCCAGCAGCCCTCCTGGACAGAAAGAGACCCAGTACTTC
NA	11	NA	TRBV29-1	TRBJ2-4	CSTTVKNIQYF	TGCAGCACCACTGTAAAAAACATTCAGTACTTC
NA	14	NA	TRBV7-3	TRBJ1-1	CASSLSGYNTEAFF	TGTGCCAGCAGCTTATCGGGTTATAACACTGAAGCTTTCTTT
TRBD1	16	NA	TRBV3-1/TRBV3-2	TRBJ1-2	CASSQARTGGAKGYTF	TGTGCCAGCAGCCAAGCCAGGACAGGGGGCGCAAAGGGCTACACCTTC
NA	12	NA	TRBV11-3	TRBJ1-2	CASSSGQGGYTF	TGTGCCAGCAGCTCAGGACAAGGCGGCTACACCTTC
NA	14	NA	TRBV13	TRBJ1-4	CASSLLQGDEKLFF	TGTGCCAGCAGCTTACTCCAGGGCGATGAAAAACTGTTTTTT
NA	12	NA	TRBV19	TRBJ1-4	CASSQQDAKLFF	TGTGCCAGTAGCCAACAGGACGCAAAACTGTTTTTT
TRBD1	14	few	TRBV5-1	TRBJ1-5	CASSPGGIDQPQHF	TGCGCCAGCAGCCCAGGGGGCATCGATCAGCCCCAGCATTTT
TRBD2	15	NA	TRBV7-9	TRBJ2-7	CASSSGLAGDYEQYF	TGTGCCAGCAGCTCGGGACTAGCGGGAGACTACGAGCAGTACTTC
TRBD2	18	once	TRBV4-3	TRBJ2-1	CASSQGPSGRASVNEQFF	TGCGCCAGCAGCCAAGGCCCTAGCGGGAGAGCGTCCGTCAATGAGCAGTTCTTC
NA	12	NA	TRBV5-8	TRBJ2-5	CASSLTGKTQYF	TGTGCCAGCAGTTTGACCGGGAAGACCCAGTACTTC
NA	13	few	TRBV19	TRBJ2-1	CASSTQGGNEQFF	TGTGCCAGTAGTACTCAGGGAGGCAATGAGCAGTTCTTC
TRBD2	15	NA	TRBV7-3	TRBJ2-1	CASSLSGGGYNEQFF	TGTGCCAGCAGCTTAAGCGGCGGGGGGTACAATGAGCAGTTCTTC
TRBD1	17	NA	TRBV4-3	TRBJ2-6	CASSQDGTGSGANVLTF	TGCGCCAGCAGCCAAGATGGGACAGGCTCTGGGGCCAACGTCCTGACTTTC
TRBD1	14	NA	TRBV7-8	TRBJ1-2	CASSFGGGVYGYTF	TGTGCCAGCAGCTTTGGAGGGGGCGTCTATGGCTACACCTTC
TRBD1	15	NA	TRBV7-2	TRBJ1-2	CASSFNKGTEIGYTF	TGTGCCAGCAGCTTCAACAAAGGGACAGAAATCGGCTACACCTTC
TRBD1	12	NA	TRBV12-3/TRBV12-4	TRBJ2-1	CASRPQGAKQFF	TGTGCCAGCAGGCCCCAGGGGGCGAAGCAGTTCTTC
TRBD1	16	NA	TRBV9	TRBJ1-2	CASSVGGQGPPRGYTF	TGTGCCAGCAGCGTGGGCGGACAGGGCCCTCCGCGAGGCTACACCTTC
NA	12	NA	TRBV12-3/TRBV12-4	TRBJ2-3	CASSKIADTQYF	TGTGCCAGCAGTAAAATAGCAGATACGCAGTATTTT
TRBD1	15	NA	TRBV6-2/TRBV6-3	TRBJ1-5	CASSYPGQGNQPQHF	TGTGCCAGCAGTTACCCGGGACAGGGTAATCAGCCCCAGCATTTT
NA	13	NA	TRBV4-2	TRBJ1-2	CASSPQGPRGYTF	TGTGCCAGCAGCCCCCAGGGGCCGCGGGGCTACACCTTC
TRBD1	16	NA	TRBV5-1	TRBJ2-5	CASSPEQTGAQETQYF	TGCGCCAGCAGCCCCGAACAGACAGGGGCACAAGAGACCCAGTACTTC
NA	17	NA	TRBV27	TRBJ1-5	CASSLVGGRGSNQPQHF	TGTGCCAGCAGTTTAGTCGGGGGGCGCGGGAGCAATCAGCCCCAGCATTTT
TRBD1	14	NA	TRBV12-5	TRBJ2-7	CASGGDRASYEQYF	TGTGCTAGTGGTGGGGACAGGGCCTCCTACGAGCAGTACTTC
TRBD2	14	NA	TRBV29-1	TRBJ2-3	CSGILAGGRDTQYF	TGCAGCGGAATACTAGCGGGAGGGCGGGATACGCAGTATTTT
NA	15	NA	TRBV5-1	TRBJ1-3	CASSSSTGTGNTIYF	TGCGCCAGCAGCTCCAGTACAGGGACTGGAAACACCATATATTTT
TRBD2	17	NA	TRBV27	TRBJ2-4	CASSSPTSGLAKNIQYF	TGTGCCAGCAGTTCCCCTACTAGCGGCTTAGCCAAAAACATTCAGTACTTC
TRBD2	15	NA	TRBV2	TRBJ2-5	CASSAQRTSGETQYF	TGTGCCAGCAGTGCTCAGCGGACTAGCGGGGAGACCCAGTACTTC
NA	15	once	TRBV19	TRBJ1-5	CASSTAGRVNQPQHF	TGTGCCAGTAGTACGGCGGGGAGGGTCAATCAGCCCCAGCATTTT
NA	18	NA	TRBV28	TRBJ1-5	CASRPRGGVGDSNQPQHF	TGTGCCAGCAGGCCCCGGGGAGGGGTGGGGGATAGCAATCAGCCCCAGCATTTT
TRBD1	17	once	TRBV7-9	TRBJ1-1	CASSLMGGTGGRTEAFF	TGTGCCAGCAGCTTAATGGGAGGGACAGGGGGCCGTACTGAAGCTTTCTTT
NA	15	few	TRBV7-9	TRBJ1-2	CASSSDGTPNYGYTF	TGTGCCAGCAGCTCAGACGGGACACCTAACTATGGCTACACCTTC
TRBD1	12	NA	TRBV7-9	TRBJ1-2	CASSSTGGGYTF	TGTGCCAGCAGCTCGACAGGGGGCGGCTACACCTTC
NA	13	few	TRBV30	TRBJ1-1	CAWSVRENTEAFF	TGTGCCTGGAGTGTAAGAGAGAACACTGAAGCTTTCTTT